Shown below are 30 T cell receptor beta chains from a single sample sequenced in a study of cytotoxic CD8 clonotypes in ibrutinib-treated CLL. TCRdb's copy holds only in-frame clones and misses some; the assay was immunoSEQ multiplex PCR. The sample records about 68,000 clones, 90% being singletons. Sequencing was performed on PBMCs, taken after 12 months of ibrutinib treatment. Receptors were obtained from a human donor with chronic lymphocytic leukemia.

J is TRBJ1-4 and V is TRBV28; tentative D call: TRBD1 (6 bases). V was pared by 5 bases and J by 3 bases, with 13 bases between. Per the germline V gene, CDR1 is MDHEN and CDR2 is SYDVKM. The CDR3 spans 15 residues. The CDR3 region has the DNA TGTGCCAGCAGTGGCAGGGGTGTTTCTAATGAAAAACTGTTTTTT. Amino acid sequence: CASSGRGVSNEKLFF.

This chain joins TRBV18 and TRBJ2-7, with D perhaps matching TRBD1 or TRBD2 (6 bases each). CDR3 size: 16 residues. Trimming took off 0 bases at V and 4 bases at J, with 16 bases between the two ends. The V gene's germline CDR1 is KGHSH and CDR2 LQKENI. The CDR3 loop reads CASSPPGGSHLYEQYF. The CDR3, as DNA: TGTGCCAGCTCACCACCGGGGGGCAGCCACCTTTACGAGCAGTACTTC.

The chain couples TRBV12-5 to TRBJ2-1, with D possibly matching TRBD2 (7 bases). Germline V CDR1 and CDR2: LGHNT, FRNRAP. V dropped 9 bases and J dropped 8 bases, with 20 bases sitting between them. This CDR3 spans 14 amino acids. The CDR3 DNA is TGTGCTAGCGGTCGCGGTGGCGGGGGCGATGAGCAGTTCTTC. Its protein product is CASGRGGGGDEQFF.

The V and J genes are TRBV11-2 and TRBJ2-7; 10 bases are shared with TRBD1. This CDR3 is built from 18 residues. From germline, CDR1 is SGHAT and CDR2 FQNNGV. Unmatched junction bases numbered 16, after V lost 4 bases and J lost 4 bases. CDR3 sequence reads: CASSSPRPGQGGAYEQYF. The CDR3 region has the DNA TGTGCCAGCAGCTCACCAAGACCTGGACAGGGGGGAGCATACGAGCAGTACTTC.

The chain uses TRBV27 and TRBJ2-7; D not resolved. V lost 6 bases and J lost 3, with 12 bases in between. CDR1 is MNHEY and CDR2 is SMNVEV in the germline V gene (reference sequence). The CDR3 spans 13 residues. This CDR3 is CASSLGNNYEQYF. CDR3 DNA sequence: TGTGCCAGCAGCTTGGGGAACAACTACGAGCAGTACTTC.

This rearrangement joins TRBV12-5 to TRBJ2-3, with D maybe TRBD1 (5 bases). The CDR3 is made up of 13 amino acids. Germline values: CDR1 LGHNT, CDR2 FRNRAP. V gave up 1 base and J gave up 5 bases, with 7 bases separating them. Here the CDR3 DNA reads TGTGCTAGTGGTTTGGGACAGTTAGATACGCAGTATTTT. Translation: CASGLGQLDTQYF.

This clone was picked up one time. The rearrangement joins TRBV5-4 to TRBJ2-7; 9 bases map to TRBD1. The V gene end was trimmed by 3 bases and the J gene end by 2 bases; junction bases not matched to a gene: 9. CDR1 and CDR2 (germline): SGHNT, YYREEE (reference sequence). CDR3 length: 16 residues. The CDR3 here is CASSSIGTGSPYEQYF. Written as DNA, the CDR3 is TGTGCCAGCAGCTCGATTGGGACAGGGAGTCCCTACGAGCAGTACTTC.

The chain combines TRBV5-6 with TRBJ1-1; the D is unclear. V lost 0 bases and J lost 3, with 9 bases in between. Germline CDR1 SGHDT, CDR2 YYEEEE. CDR3 length equals 14 residues. In DNA form, the CDR3 reads TGTGCCAGCAGCTTGGAGGGAATCCACACTGAAGCTTTCTTT. Protein sequence: CASSLEGIHTEAFF.

The chain couples TRBV11-1 to TRBJ2-7, with 9 bases that match TRBD1. Germline trimming cut 3 bases from V and 7 bases from J; bases unmatched to any gene: 7. CDR1 and CDR2 from the germline V gene are SGHAT and FQDESV (reference sequence). This CDR3 is built from 14 residues. CDR3 DNA sequence: TGTGCCAGCAGCTTCCAACAGGGGGCTTTGGAGCAGTACTTC. Its translation: CASSFQQGALEQYF.

The chain has TRBV12-5 and TRBJ2-7; D is unclear. Germline assignment: CDR1 LGHNT and CDR2 FRNRAP. With 7 bases removed from V and 7 bases from J, the gap between germline ends came to 17 bases. This CDR3 contains 13 residues. CDR3 protein: CASAEPPPREQYF. CDR3 coding DNA: TGTGCTAGTGCCGAACCTCCACCCCGGGAGCAGTACTTC.

The chain combines TRBV2 with TRBJ1-4; TRBD1 aligns across 10 bases. The CDR3 covers 17 residues. Germline loops: CDR1 SNHLY, CDR2 FYNNEI. J gave up 8 bases and V 5 bases, and 14 bases lay outside the gene matches. The CDR3 is CASSRDRGFAAREKLFF. CDR3 sequence (DNA): TGTGCCAGCAGTCGGGACAGGGGATTTGCTGCCAGGGAAAAACTGTTTTTT.

This chain links TRBV2 with TRBJ2-7, with D perhaps matching TRBD1 or TRBD2 (5 bases each). Germline V CDR1 and CDR2: SNHLY, FYNNEI. This CDR3 contains 15 residues. The ends were cut back, 3 bases at V and 0 bases at J, with 12 bases in the middle. This CDR3 is CASSDGALLSYEQYF. The CDR3 DNA sequence: TGTGCCAGCAGTGACGGGGCTCTTCTCTCCTACGAGCAGTACTTC.

This clone is a singleton in its sample. The chain links TRBV5-6 to TRBJ2-2; 7 bases align to TRBD2. Germline V lookup: CDR1 SGHDT, CDR2 YYEEEE. V was pared by 3 bases and J by 7 bases, with 9 bases of the junction left unmatched. The CDR3 is 15 residues long. The CDR3 loop is CASSSGLVWFGELFF. DNA of the CDR3: TGTGCCAGCAGCTCCGGACTAGTTTGGTTCGGGGAGCTGTTTTTT.

V and J are TRBV7-2 and TRBJ1-2; 7 bases are a match to TRBD1. V was pared by 4 bases and J by 8 bases, with 7 bases of the junction left unmatched. The CDR3 runs to 13 residues. The germline gives CDR1 SGHTA, CDR2 FQGNSA. The CDR3 loop is CASSYGTDRGYTF. CDR3 nucleotides: TGTGCCAGCAGCTACGGGACAGATCGGGGCTACACCTTC.

The CDR3 loop reads CASSANLQETQYF. The CDR3 bases are TGCGCCAGCAGTGCTAACCTTCAAGAGACCCAGTACTTC. The V and J genes are TRBV10-1 and TRBJ2-5, with D unclear. The V and J ends lost 4 bases and 2 bases respectively, with 8 bases between them. The CDR3 has 13 amino acids. The germline V gene encodes CDR1 WNHNN and CDR2 SYGVQD (reference sequence).

This clone was found once. The V call is TRBV5-4, the J call TRBJ2-7; D is ambiguous. With 3 bases removed from V and 4 bases from J, the gap between germline ends came to 11 bases. Germline loops: CDR1 SGHNT, CDR2 YYREEE (reference sequence). The CDR3 contains 13 residues. In DNA form, the CDR3 reads TGTGCCAGCAGCTCCGCCACAGCTTACGAGCAGTACTTC. Translating it yields CASSSATAYEQYF.

The chain carries TRBV11-2 and TRBJ2-7; 9 bases agree with TRBD1. With V trimmed by 5 bases and J by 3 bases, 5 bases remained unmatched. Germline CDR1 and CDR2: SGHAT and FQNNGV. CDR3 length: 14 amino acids. CDR3 sequence (DNA): TGTGCCAGCAGCGTAAACAGGGGGCTCTACGAGCAGTACTTC. Its translation: CASSVNRGLYEQYF.

V gene TRBV21-1 combines with J gene TRBJ2-1; TRBD2 was called by the table and not checked on the DNA. TRBV21-1 is shown as a pseudogene. The CDR3 has 18 residues. The CDR3 spells CASSKAGRPGLDYNEQFF. CDR3 sequence (DNA): TGTGCCAGCAGCAAAGCGGGCAGGCCGGGACTGGACTACAATGAGCAGTTCTTC.

The J gene is TRBJ2-2, the V gene TRBV6-5, with D hard to call. Germline assignment: CDR1 MNHEY and CDR2 SVGAGI. This CDR3 is built from 16 residues. V was cut by 0 bases and J by 1 base, with 9 bases left in between. The CDR3 DNA is TGTGCCAGCAGTTACTCCCGACTGCTGAACACCGGGGAGCTGTTTTTT. It specifies CASSYSRLLNTGELFF.

CDR3 region: CASSQGAGRAGNEQFF. CDR3 bases: TGCGCCAGCAGCCAGGGGGCGGGGCGGGCCGGCAATGAGCAGTTCTTC. This sequence joins TRBV4-3 and TRBJ2-1; D is tentatively TRBD1 or TRBD2 (6 bases each). This CDR3 is built from 16 residues. The germline CDR1 and CDR2 sequences are LGHNA and YSLEER. Trimming took off 3 bases at V and 6 bases at J, with 18 bases between the two ends.

The count of this clone is one. In nucleotides, the CDR3 is TGTGCCAGCAAAGCGGAGGGAGGGTTTGATGAGCAGTTCTTC. Its protein product is CASKAEGGFDEQFF. The J gene is TRBJ2-1, the V gene TRBV19, with 7 bases that match TRBD2. This CDR3 is 14 amino acids long. Looked up from germline, CDR1 is LNHDA and CDR2 is SQIVND (reference sequence). V shed 9 bases and J 8 bases; nucleotides not matched to a gene: 13.

V usage is TRBV14 and J usage is TRBJ2-1; D is unresolved. The CDR3 contains 17 residues. CDR1 is SGHDN, CDR2 FVKESK, per germline. Trimming took off 4 bases at V and 4 bases at J, with 20 bases between the two ends. CDR3: CASSPASSRRLYNEQFF. The CDR3 bases are TGTGCCAGCAGCCCCGCGTCCAGCCGCCGTCTATACAATGAGCAGTTCTTC.

The chain couples TRBV19 to TRBJ1-2; D might be TRBD1 (5 bases). The CDR3 has 13 amino acids. The germline gives CDR1 LNHDA, CDR2 SQIVND (reference sequence). V gave up 6 bases and J gave up 4 bases, with 12 bases separating them. The CDR3 DNA reads as TGTGCCAGTAGGCCGCTCACAGGCTATGGCTACACCTTC. This codes for CASRPLTGYGYTF.

This sequence joins TRBV11-2 and TRBJ2-2, with TRBD2 as a possible D gene (5 bases). The CDR3 length is 14 residues. Germline loops: CDR1 SGHAT, CDR2 FQNNGV. Trimming took 4 bases from V and 0 from J, leaving 6 bases between them. CDR3 in amino acids: CASSSAANTGELFF. As DNA, the CDR3 is TGTGCCAGCAGCTCAGCGGCGAACACCGGGGAGCTGTTTTTT.

The gene calls are TRBV6-4 and TRBJ1-2; D may be TRBD1 (5 bases). V was cut by 6 bases and J by 7 bases, with 15 bases left in between. The CDR3 has 13 residues. The germline gives CDR1 MRHNA, CDR2 SNTAGT. CDR3 nucleotides: TGTGCCAGCAGGTACCGGGACGAAGGTGGCTACACCTTC. This encodes CASRYRDEGGYTF.

This chain uses TRBV7-3 with TRBJ2-1; D may be TRBD2 (6 bases). Deletions cut 8 bases from V and 2 bases from J, with 16 bases between. The CDR3 consists of 15 residues. CDR1 is SGHTA and CDR2 is FQGTGA in the germline V gene. The CDR3 loop reads CASSFGGTAYNEQFF. CDR3 bases: TGTGCCAGCTCTTTTGGGGGGACTGCCTACAATGAGCAGTTCTTC. The variable domain in full, completed from reference TRBV7-3 and TRBJ2-1, reads GAGVSQTPSNKVTEKGKYVELRCDPISGHTALYWYRQSLGQGPEFLIYFQGTGAADDSGLPNDRFFAVRPEGSVSTLKIQRTERGDSAVYLCASSFGGTAYNEQFFGPGTRLTVL.

By frequency in the sample, this clone is medium-sized. The CDR3 region has the DNA TGCAGCGTTGTGGGCCAGGGCGGGACGTGGACTGAAGCTTTCTTT. It is translated as CSVVGQGGTWTEAFF. The V call is TRBV29-1, the J call TRBJ1-1, with D maybe TRBD1 (5 bases). CDR1 is SQVTM and CDR2 is ANQGSEA in the germline V gene. V gave up 4 bases and J gave up 5 bases, with 20 bases separating them. This CDR3 contains 15 residues.

This clone was seen a single time. The rearrangement links TRBV14 to TRBJ2-7; TRBD2 matches 11 bases. Germline lookup yields CDR1 SGHDN and CDR2 FVKESK. V lost 4 bases, J lost 3 bases, and 5 bases stayed unmatched. The CDR3 length is 15 residues. CDR3 nucleotides: TGTGCCAGCAGCCCCCGACTAGCGGGGCTCTACGAGCAGTACTTC. Protein: CASSPRLAGLYEQYF.

The chain employs TRBV5-5 and TRBJ1-2; D gene ambiguous. This CDR3 spans 16 amino acids. Trimming took 2 bases from V and 8 from J, leaving 22 bases between them. Looked up from germline, CDR1 is SGHKS and CDR2 is YYEKEE (reference sequence). Here the CDR3 reads CASSLLPDSQPIGYTF. CDR3 bases: TGTGCCAGCAGCTTACTTCCAGACTCCCAGCCGATCGGCTACACCTTC.

The chain joins TRBV5-6 to TRBJ2-2, with 10 bases matching TRBD2. V gave up 0 bases and J gave up 5 bases; unmatched junction bases: 7. This CDR3 has 17 amino acids. Per germline, CDR1 SGHDT and CDR2 YYEEEE. CDR3 sequence reads: CASSLESLAGVTGELFF. The CDR3, as DNA: TGTGCCAGCAGCTTGGAGTCCCTAGCGGGAGTTACCGGGGAGCTGTTTTTT.